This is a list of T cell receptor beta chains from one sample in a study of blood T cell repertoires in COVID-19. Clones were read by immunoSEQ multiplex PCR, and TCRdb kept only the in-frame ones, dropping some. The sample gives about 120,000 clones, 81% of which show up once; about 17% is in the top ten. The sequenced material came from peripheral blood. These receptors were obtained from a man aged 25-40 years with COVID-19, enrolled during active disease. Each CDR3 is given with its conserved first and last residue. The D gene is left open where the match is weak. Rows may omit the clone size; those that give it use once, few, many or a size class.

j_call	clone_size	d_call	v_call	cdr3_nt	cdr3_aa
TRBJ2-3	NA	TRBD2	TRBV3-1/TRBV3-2	TGTGCCAGCAGCCAAGAACCGGGACTAGCATCTGGGATTTACACAGATACGCAGTATTTT	CASSQEPGLASGIYTDTQYF
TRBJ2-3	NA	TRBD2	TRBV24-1	TGTGCCACCAGTGATTTCATCGGACTAGCGGGAGCAGATACGCAGTATTTT	CATSDFIGLAGADTQYF
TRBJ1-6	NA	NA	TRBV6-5	TGTGCCAGCAGGCCCAATCGAGGGGAGGTTTCACCCCTCCACTTT	CASRPNRGEVSPLHF
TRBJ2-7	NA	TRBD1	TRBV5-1	TGCGCCAGCAGCTTCCGGACAGGCTACGAGCAGTACTTC	CASSFRTGYEQYF
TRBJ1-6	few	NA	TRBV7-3	TGTGCCAGCAGCTTAGAGAGTCATAATTCACCCCTCCACTTT	CASSLESHNSPLHF
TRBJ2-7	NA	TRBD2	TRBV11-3	TGTGCCAGCAGCCCCGGGGGGGAGCAGTACTTC	CASSPGGEQYF
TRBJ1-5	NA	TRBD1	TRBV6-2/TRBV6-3	TGTGCCAGCAGTTACTCGAGACAGGGTAGCAATCAGCCCCAGCATTTT	CASSYSRQGSNQPQHF
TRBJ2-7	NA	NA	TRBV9	TGTGCCAGCTATTCGAAAGATAGCGAGAGAGAAGAGTCCTACGAGCAGTACTTC	CASYSKDSEREESYEQYF
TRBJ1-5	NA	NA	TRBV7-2	TGTGCCAGCAGCTTAGCCCCAGAGGGCCAGCCCCAGCATTTT	CASSLAPEGQPQHF
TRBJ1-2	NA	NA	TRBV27	TGTGCCAGCAGTTTAGGGGCAGGCGCCTTTTATGGCTACACCTTC	CASSLGAGAFYGYTF
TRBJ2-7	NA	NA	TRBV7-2	TGTGCCAGCAGCTTCGAAAAAGAGAGCTACGAGCAGTACTTC	CASSFEKESYEQYF
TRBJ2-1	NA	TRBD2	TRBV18	TGTGCCAGCCAAGGGACTAGCGGGCCGTCGGGGGGTGAGCAGTTCTTC	CASQGTSGPSGGEQFF
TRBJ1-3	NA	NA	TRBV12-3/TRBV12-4	TGTGCCAGCAGTACTACCAGAAACACCATATATTTT	CASSTTRNTIYF
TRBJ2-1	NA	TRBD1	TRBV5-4	TGTGCCAGCAGCTTAGGGACAGGGTACCCCAATGAGCAGTTCTTC	CASSLGTGYPNEQFF
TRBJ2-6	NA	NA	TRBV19	TGTGCCAGTAGTATTCTGGGGAGTCGCTCTGGGGCCAACGTCCTGACTTTC	CASSILGSRSGANVLTF
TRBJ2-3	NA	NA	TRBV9	TGTGCCAGCAGCGTGGACTTCGATACGCAGTATTTT	CASSVDFDTQYF
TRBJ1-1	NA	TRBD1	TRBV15	TGTGCCACCAGCAGGGCATTTGGACAGGGAAAAACTGAAGCTTTCTTT	CATSRAFGQGKTEAFF